This TCR beta chain appears in the sequencing data of a study of blood T cell repertoires in COVID-19. CDR1 and CDR2 from the germline V gene are SGHAT and FQNNGV. The trim removed 3 bases at V and 5 bases at J, leaving 11 bases unmatched. The CDR3 consists of 16 residues. As processed by the authors: Scientists estimated how many nucleated cells there were by amplifying reference gene primers. Sequencing used immunoSEQ multiplex PCR; TCRdb keeps in-frame clones, though not all of them. V, J and clone size reflect that table, while D and trimming were determined from the DNA. The sample lists under 300,000 clones, around 85% occurring once. This clone has just one count.

The sample was peripheral blood. The chain combines TRBV11-2 with TRBJ1-2; 8 nucleotides align to TRBD1. This sequence originates from a woman in her 70s with acute or convalescent COVID-19. The CDR3 DNA is TGTGCCAGCAGCTTGCGCCGACAGGGGATAGGGTATGGCTACACCTTC. Translation gives CASSLRRQGIGYGYTF.